Listed here are 30 T cell receptor beta chains from one sample, sequenced in a study of blood T cells in healthy people across ages. Alongside a J-beta primer mix, a sample-barcoded 5' primer served in a second PCR lasting 7 to 11 cycles. TCRdb re-called the 5' RACE reads with MiXCR, one entry per CDR3 protein. The table has around 820,000 distinct CDR3 sequences, approximately 25% seen once. These data also featured in a second study, about T cells of mothers and their children.

Sequencing input: blood. These receptors all stem from a boy between 10 and 17 years old in good health.

The genes are TRBV28 and TRBJ1-4; D call uncertain. CDR1 MDHEN and CDR2 SYDVKM come from the germline V gene. The CDR3 consists of 12 residues. The V end lost 6 bases, the J end lost 8 bases, and 10 bases lay between the germline ends. CDR3 nucleotides: TGTGCCAGCAGGAAGGCCCAGGAAAAACTGTTTTTT. Translation: CASRKAQEKLFF.

This clonotype was detected a few times. The rearrangement joins TRBV5-1 to TRBJ1-1, with D perhaps matching TRBD1 (5 bases). This CDR3 has 16 amino acids. The V end lost 5 bases, the J end lost 1 base, and 18 bases lay between the germline ends. Germline V gives CDR1 SGHRS, CDR2 YFSETQ. The CDR3 region has the DNA TGCGCCAGCAGGCGCGGTGGAGCAGGGACGAACACTGAAGCTTTCTTT. This sequence encodes CASRRGGAGTNTEAFF.

The chain is built from TRBV30 and TRBJ2-7; TRBD1 matches 11 bases. Germline CDR1 is GTSNPN and CDR2 is SVGIG (reference sequence). V dropped 0 bases and J dropped 0; count of bases not matched to a gene: 1. This CDR3 region has 15 residues. The CDR3, as DNA: TGTGCCTGGAGTGTAGGGACAGGGGGCTCCTACGAGCAGTACTTC. Amino acids: CAWSVGTGGSYEQYF.

This clonotype turned up a few times. The V call is TRBV3-1, the J call TRBJ1-1; possible D gene TRBD1, 6 bases. Per the germline V gene, CDR1 is LGHDT and CDR2 is YNNKEL (reference sequence). V was clipped by 4 bases and J by 1 base, with 10 bases between them. The CDR3 runs 14 residues. The DNA of the CDR3 is TGTGCCAGCAGCCCTCGGGACAAGAACACTGAAGCTTTCTTT. It translates to CASSPRDKNTEAFF.

This sequence joins TRBV27 and TRBJ2-7; D is undetermined. This CDR3 is 15 amino acids long. The germline V gene has CDR1 MNHEY and CDR2 SMNVEV (reference sequence). Trimming removed 1 base from V and 0 bases from J, with 10 bases in between. CDR3 coding DNA: TGTGCCAGCAGTTTATTGGCAGACGCCTCCTACGAGCAGTACTTC. It specifies CASSLLADASYEQYF.

In its sample, this clonotype was seen many times. The genes are TRBV15 and TRBJ2-5, with TRBD2 matching 8 bases. The ends lost 0 bases at V and 1 base at J; junction bases unmatched: 7. The CDR3 extends over 17 amino acids. Germline CDR1 and CDR2: LNHNV and YYDKDF (reference sequence). CDR3 DNA sequence: TGTGCCACCAGCAGAGAGCGAGCCAGCGGGGGCCAAGAGACCCAGTACTTC. Translating gives CATSRERASGGQETQYF.

The chain is built from TRBV7-2 and TRBJ1-4; D may be TRBD1 (5 bases). CDR3 length: 16 amino acids. Trimming pared 2 bases from V and 3 bases from J, leaving 13 bases between. CDR1 SGHTA and CDR2 FQGNSA come from the germline V gene. DNA for the CDR3: TGTGCCAGCAGCTTACACCCCGCAGGGTCTAATGAAAAACTGTTTTTT. Protein product: CASSLHPAGSNEKLFF.

This clonotype showed up just a few times. Relative to the germline gene, one junction end is altered; a read error may explain this. The rearrangement links TRBV7-9 to TRBJ2-1; D not certain. In germline, CDR1 is SEHNR, CDR2 FQNEAQ (reference sequence). CDR3 length: 13 amino acids. The CDR3 sequence: CASSLALGFPHAF. The CDR3 DNA is TGTGCCAGCAGCTTAGCTTTAGGGTTCCCCCACGCGTTC.

This clonotype appeared a few times. The rearrangement links TRBV7-9 to TRBJ1-4; the match to TRBD1 covers 8 bases. Trimming removed 5 bases from V and 3 bases from J; junction bases left unmatched: 5. The CDR3 sequence is 15 residues long. From germline, CDR1 is SEHNR and CDR2 FQNEAQ (reference sequence). CDR3 in DNA: TGTGCCAGCAGCATTAGGACAGGGTCTAATGAAAAACTGTTTTTT. Protein product: CASSIRTGSNEKLFF.

The chain links TRBV30 to TRBJ1-1; weak D call: TRBD1 (5 bases). The germline V gene has CDR1 GTSNPN and CDR2 SVGIG (reference sequence). V was clipped by 5 bases and J by 3 bases, with 13 bases between them. This CDR3 has 13 amino acids. The CDR3 coding sequence is TGTGCCTGGGGGGGGTATTGGGACACTGAAGCTTTCTTT. Amino acids: CAWGGYWDTEAFF.

This clonotype has only a few counts. The rearrangement links TRBV21-1 to TRBJ2-6; the table's D call, TRBD1, has no DNA check behind it. TRBV21-1 is a recognized pseudogene. The CDR3 runs 19 residues. CDR3 loop: CASILGGGRCLSGANVLTF. The CDR3 DNA is TGTGCCAGCATCCTTGGGGGGGGGCGATGCCTCTCTGGGGCCAACGTCCTGACTTTC.

This clonotype was seen a single time. J is TRBJ1-3 and V is TRBV30; D not resolved. V was pared by 2 bases and J by 0 bases, with 5 bases between. CDR1 GTSNPN and CDR2 SVGIG come from the germline V gene (reference sequence). The CDR3 consists of 13 residues. DNA of the CDR3: TGTGCCTGGAGTAGTAACTCTGGAAACACCATATATTTT. Its protein is CAWSSNSGNTIYF.

V gene TRBV20-1 combines with J gene TRBJ1-1; TRBD1 matches 9 bases. V shed 6 bases and J 7 bases; nucleotides not matched to a gene: 9. Per germline, CDR1 DFQATT and CDR2 SNEGSKA (reference sequence). This CDR3 contains 13 residues. CDR3 residues: CSASWDRAGEAFF. The CDR3 DNA sequence: TGCAGTGCGTCTTGGGACAGGGCGGGTGAAGCTTTCTTT.

The chain recombines TRBV30 with TRBJ1-1; D call uncertain. CDR1 and CDR2 from the germline V gene are GTSNPN and SVGIG (reference sequence). V was cut by 3 bases and J by 8 bases, with 4 bases left in between. The CDR3 sequence is 9 residues long. The CDR3 reads CAWRNEAFF. The DNA for the CDR3 is TGTGCCTGGAGGAACGAAGCTTTCTTT.

This clonotype was observed a few times. The genes are TRBV29-1 and TRBJ1-2; D is unresolved. V was shortened by 7 bases and J by 7 bases, with 13 bases between the two germline ends. Germline CDR1 reads SQVTM; CDR2 reads ANQGSEA. CDR3 length equals 11 residues. Here the CDR3 reads CSAVDGGGYTF. The CDR3 coding sequence is TGCAGCGCAGTGGACGGAGGTGGCTACACCTTC.

CDR3 nucleotides: TGTGCCAGCAGTTTATCGAATGAGGGACTAGCGTCCCACGGGGAGCTGTTTTTT. This codes for CASSLSNEGLASHGELFF. The gene calls are TRBV27 and TRBJ2-2; TRBD2 agrees at 10 bases. Germline V gene lookup returns CDR1 MNHEY and CDR2 SMNVEV (reference sequence). CDR3 size: 18 residues. The J segment lost 7 bases and the V segment lost 0 bases, leaving 11 bases of the junction unmatched.

This clonotype came up a few times. The chain uses TRBV7-2 and TRBJ2-2, with TRBD2 as a possible D gene (6 bases). V was clipped by 4 bases and J by 7 bases, with 22 bases between them. Germline values: CDR1 SGHTA, CDR2 FQGNSA. This CDR3 is built from 17 residues. The CDR3 here is CASSSMRTTRRVGELFF. For the CDR3, the DNA is TGTGCCAGCAGCTCTATGCGGACTACTAGGAGGGTCGGGGAGCTGTTTTTT.

The V and J genes are TRBV5-1 and TRBJ2-5, with 7 bases matching TRBD1. The trim removed 4 bases at V and 4 bases at J, leaving 10 bases unmatched. The CDR3 length is 15 residues. Germline V gene lookup returns CDR1 SGHRS and CDR2 YFSETQ. The CDR3 is CASSSTRQGRETQYF. The CDR3 nucleotides read TGCGCCAGCAGCAGCACAAGACAGGGAAGAGAGACCCAGTACTTC. Together with reference TRBV5-1 and TRBJ2-5, the CDR3 gives the full variable domain: KAGVTQTPRYLIKTRGQQVTLSCSPISGHRSVSWYQQTPGQGLQFLFEYFSETQRNKGNFPGRFSGRQFSNSRSEMNVSTLELGDSALYLCASSSTRQGRETQYFGPGTRLLVL.

This clonotype was seen only a few times. The V call is TRBV20-1, the J call TRBJ2-5; D could derive from TRBD1 or TRBD2 (5 bases each). Germline V gives CDR1 DFQATT, CDR2 SNEGSKA (reference sequence). V shed 2 bases and J shed 0 bases, with 13 bases lying between them. The CDR3 has 15 residues. The CDR3 DNA is TGCAGTGCTAGATCGGGACGGATGTACCAAGAGACCCAGTACTTC. It codes for CSARSGRMYQETQYF.

A few counts support this clonotype. One base away lies a much larger clone, so this may be a sequencing read error. The V and J genes are TRBV7-2 and TRBJ2-2; D not certain. Trimming pared 2 bases from V and 4 bases from J, leaving 5 bases between. CDR3 length equals 13 residues. In germline, CDR1 is SGHTA, CDR2 FQGNSA. The DNA for the CDR3 is TGTGCCAGCAGCTTAATAATCACCGGGGAGCTGTTTTTT. This gives the protein CASSLIITGELFF. Based on the CDR3 plus reference TRBV7-2 and TRBJ2-2, the full variable domain is GAGVSQSPSNKVTEKGKDVELRCDPISGHTALYWYRQSLGQGLEFLIYFQGNSAPDKSGLPSDRFSAERTGGSVSTLTIQRTQQEDSAVYLCASSLIITGELFFGEGSRLTVL.

The chain joins TRBV12-3 or TRBV12-4 to TRBJ2-3, with D unresolved. V was trimmed by 10 bases and J by 3 bases, leaving 11 bases between them. The CDR3 extends over 12 amino acids. DNA for the CDR3: TGTGCCACCTCAAAAGGTACAGATACGCAGTATTTT. Translating gives CATSKGTDTQYF.

This chain's CDR3 is CATSRGLAGAYNEQFF. The CDR3 DNA follows: TGTGCCACCAGCAGAGGACTAGCGGGAGCATACAATGAGCAGTTCTTC. The chain employs TRBV15 and TRBJ2-7; TRBD2 aligns across 12 bases. Judging by the DNA end, TRBJ2-1 fits better; the J call may be wrong. Germline values: CDR1 LNHNV, CDR2 YYDKDF (reference sequence). The CDR3 has 16 amino acids.

The gene calls are TRBV25-1 and TRBJ2-1; weak D call: TRBD1 (5 bases). Germline V gene lookup returns CDR1 MGHDK and CDR2 SYGVNS. This CDR3 is 13 amino acids long. V was pared by 10 bases and J by 3 bases, with 13 bases between. Here the CDR3 reads CATDPGIYNEQFF. The CDR3 nucleotides are TGTGCCACCGACCCAGGGATCTACAATGAGCAGTTCTTC.

The V gene is TRBV12-3 or TRBV12-4, the J gene TRBJ2-5, with D maybe TRBD2 (7 bases). The CDR3 spans 15 residues. The V and J ends lost 10 bases and 5 bases respectively, with 23 bases between them. This CDR3 is CATKSWGGPGETQYF. Here the CDR3 DNA reads TGTGCCACCAAATCCTGGGGGGGGCCCGGGGAGACCCAGTACTTC.

V is TRBV7-2 and J is TRBJ2-5; D gene ambiguous. Germline lookup yields CDR1 SGHTA and CDR2 FQGNSA. The germline V and J ends were trimmed by 5 bases and 7 bases, with 14 bases remaining between them. The CDR3 consists of 13 residues. CDR3 residues: CASSQGDTGTQYF. The CDR3 bases are TGTGCCAGCAGCCAAGGTGACACTGGGACCCAGTACTTC.

The genes are TRBV5-6 and TRBJ2-7, with TRBD2 identical over 7 bases. The CDR3 runs to 13 residues. CDR1 is SGHDT and CDR2 is YYEEEE in the germline V gene. With V trimmed by 4 bases and J by 6 bases, 7 bases remained unmatched. The DNA of the CDR3 is TGTGCCAGCAGCCCCCGGACTAGACGCGAGCAGTACTTC. Translating it yields CASSPRTRREQYF.

CDR3 loop: CSARAYPGRQSTF. CDR3 DNA: TGCAGTGCTAGAGCCTATCCGGGACGGCAGTCTACCTTC. V usage is TRBV20-1 and J usage is TRBJ1-2, with D possibly matching TRBD1 (5 bases). The CDR3 runs to 13 residues. Germline V lookup: CDR1 DFQATT, CDR2 SNEGSKA (reference sequence). With 1 base removed from V and 14 bases from J, the gap between germline ends came to 20 bases.

This chain links TRBV5-1 with TRBJ2-7; D could derive from TRBD1 or TRBD2 (5 bases each). This CDR3 is built from 16 residues. Germline CDR1 is SGHRS and CDR2 is YFSETQ. V was clipped by 4 bases and J by 2 bases, with 19 bases between them. The CDR3 sequence: CASSKDTAGGAYEQYF. CDR3 nucleotides: TGCGCCAGCAGCAAAGACACGGCTGGGGGAGCCTACGAGCAGTACTTC.

This CDR3 is CASSLGAGSSGYTF. In DNA, the CDR3 is TGTGCCAGCAGCTTAGGAGCGGGATCCAGTGGTTACACCTTC. The V gene is TRBV13, the J gene TRBJ1-2, with D unresolved. From germline, CDR1 is PRHDT and CDR2 FYEKMQ (reference sequence). The CDR3 has 14 residues. The ends were cut back, 0 bases at V and 11 bases at J, with 16 bases in the middle.

With regard to this clonotype: Sequence at one end of the junction differs from germline and may be a read error. The V call is TRBV12-3 or TRBV12-4, the J call TRBJ1-2, with 7 positions matching TRBD1. This CDR3 contains 12 residues. The CDR3 nucleotides read TGTGCCAGTAGTTTTACAGGGGATGGCTACACCTTC. The encoded protein is CASSFTGDGYTF.